Sequencing of this T cell receptor (beta chain) was carried out in a study of blood T cell repertoires in COVID-19. Study information: Some COVID-19 samples were acute and others convalescent; all came from the United States, Italy and Spain.

Data came from immunoSEQ multiplex PCR; TCRdb stores just in-frame clones and leaves some out. Of about 190,000 clones listed, roughly four fifths are singletons. Germline V gene sequence: CDR1 LGHDT, CDR2 YNNKEL (reference sequence). The CDR3 covers 14 residues. The V segment lost 4 bases and the J segment 4 bases; nucleotides outside the gene matches: 5. Sequences were obtained from peripheral blood. This sequence was found in a man aged 45-65 years who had recovered from COVID-19. The chain is built from TRBV3-1 (or the pseudogene TRBV3-2) and TRBJ2-5; 8 nucleotides align to TRBD1. The CDR3 protein is CASSPGGRRETQYF. The CDR3, as DNA: TGTGCCAGCAGCCCAGGGGGCCGGAGAGAGACCCAGTACTTC.